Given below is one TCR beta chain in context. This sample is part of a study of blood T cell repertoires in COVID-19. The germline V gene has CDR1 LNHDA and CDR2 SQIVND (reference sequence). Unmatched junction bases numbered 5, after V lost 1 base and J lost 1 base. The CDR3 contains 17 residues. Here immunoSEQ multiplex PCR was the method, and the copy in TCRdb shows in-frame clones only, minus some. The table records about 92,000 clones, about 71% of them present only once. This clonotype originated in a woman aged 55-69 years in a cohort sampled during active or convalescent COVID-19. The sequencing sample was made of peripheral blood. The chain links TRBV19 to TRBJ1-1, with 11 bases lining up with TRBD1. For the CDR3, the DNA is TGTGCCAGTAGTATAGGGAGGACAGGGGGCTGGAACACTGAAGCTTTCTTT. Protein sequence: CASSIGRTGGWNTEAFF.